Listed here are 15 T cell receptor beta chains from one sample, sequenced in a study of T cells in Graves' hyperthyroidism and ophthalmopathy. Template material for amplifying TCR beta CDR3 regions consisted of RNA transcripts. TCR CDR3 regions were first amplified by RT-PCR with HTBI primers. TCRdb re-called the multiplex PCR reads with MiXCR, one entry per CDR3 protein. Among about 610,000 distinct CDR3 sequences, about a sixth were seen once, and the ten largest hold around 3.5%. Specimen: blood. Receptors originate from a woman in her 40s with Graves' ophthalmopathy.

Many counts were recorded for this clonotype. This sequence joins TRBV12-3 or TRBV12-4 and TRBJ1-1; TRBD1 is a possible D gene (6 bases). The CDR3 covers 13 residues. Trimming left V 3 bases short and J 5 bases short, with 10 bases between. CDR3 DNA: TGTGCCAGCAGTTTCGGGACAACAACTGAAGCTTTCTTT. It yields the protein CASSFGTTTEAFF.

The rearrangement joins TRBV2 to TRBJ1-1; a weak D match, TRBD1 (5 bases). This CDR3 spans 13 amino acids. The V and J ends lost 2 bases and 6 bases respectively, with 10 bases between them. From germline, CDR1 is SNHLY and CDR2 FYNNEI. The CDR3 loop reads CASSEYRGAEAFF. The CDR3 DNA reads as TGTGCCAGCAGTGAATACCGGGGGGCTGAAGCTTTCTTT.

This clonotype has ten or more counts. The chain recombines TRBV6-1 with TRBJ2-3; 9 bases line up with TRBD2. Germline CDR1 is MNHNS and CDR2 is SASEGT. This CDR3 is 17 amino acids long. V dropped 2 bases and J dropped 1; count of bases not matched to a gene: 7. CDR3: CASSEPPSGGRTDTQYF. CDR3 sequence (DNA): TGTGCCAGCAGTGAACCCCCCAGCGGGGGGCGCACAGATACGCAGTATTTT.

This clonotype appeared a few times. V gene TRBV6-1 combines with J gene TRBJ2-1; 11 bases align to TRBD2. Trimming cost V 7 bases and J 9 bases; bases outside gene matches: 8. The CDR3 runs to 14 residues. CDR1 MNHNS and CDR2 SASEGT come from the germline V gene. The DNA of the CDR3 is TGTGCCAGCACCAGGGGGGGGACTAGCGGTGAGCAGTTCTTC. As protein: CASTRGGTSGEQFF.

At least ten counts were recorded for this clonotype. The chain links TRBV12-3 or TRBV12-4 to TRBJ2-5; TRBD1 might be the D (6 bases). The germline V and J ends were trimmed by 6 bases and 3 bases, with 11 bases remaining between them. The CDR3 covers 13 residues. The CDR3 sequence is CASSPRQEETQYF. As DNA, the CDR3 is TGTGCCAGCAGCCCGAGACAGGAAGAGACCCAGTACTTC.

This clonotype has ten or more counts. This chain links TRBV3-1 with TRBJ1-2; 8 bases line up with TRBD1. CDR1 is LGHDT, CDR2 YNNKEL, per germline (reference sequence). V lost 4 bases, J lost 7 bases, and 5 bases stayed unmatched. The CDR3 is made up of 13 amino acids. The CDR3 DNA is TGTGCCAGCAGCCCAGGGGACAGGCCTGGCTACACCTTC. Amino acids: CASSPGDRPGYTF.

A few counts support this clonotype. This chain connects TRBV29-1 to TRBJ1-2; TRBD1 is a possible D gene (5 bases). The CDR3 length is 12 residues. V lost 6 bases to trimming and J lost 1 base, with 9 bases between them. Germline V gene data show CDR1 as SQVTM and CDR2 as ANQGSEA. As DNA, the CDR3 is TGCAGCGTCGGGACGGTTAACTATGGCTACACCTTC. Translated, it gives CSVGTVNYGYTF. The complete variable domain, with remaining parts taken from reference TRBV29-1 and TRBJ1-2, reads SAVISQKPSRDICQRGTSLTIQCQVDSQVTMMFWYRQQPGQSLTLIATANQGSEATYESGFVIDKFPISRPNLTFSTLTVSNMSPEDSSIYLCSVGTVNYGYTFGSGTRLTVV.

This clonotype was counted a few times. J is TRBJ2-7 and V is TRBV4-2, with D possibly TRBD2 on 6 matching bases. The length of the CDR3 is 14 residues. Trimming stripped 4 bases from V and 4 bases from J, with 14 bases between. The germline CDR1 and CDR2 sequences are LGHNA and YNFKEQ. CDR3 sequence: CASSPDGRGYEQYF. The CDR3 nucleotides are TGTGCCAGCAGCCCCGACGGGCGGGGATACGAGCAGTACTTC.

This clonotype was counted at least ten times. The chain couples TRBV3-1 to TRBJ1-1; D gene ambiguous. Germline V gene sequence: CDR1 LGHDT, CDR2 YNNKEL (reference sequence). The germline V and J ends were trimmed by 0 bases and 5 bases, with 7 bases remaining between them. This CDR3 is built from 13 residues. The CDR3 DNA reads as TGTGCCAGCAGCCAAGATGGTGCTACTGAAGCTTTCTTT. This gives the protein CASSQDGATEAFF.

The CDR3 protein is CASGLRQSISYNSPLHF. CDR3 nucleotide sequence: TGTGCCAGCGGACTGAGACAGAGCATCTCCTATAATTCACCCCTCCACTTT. The chain is built from TRBV27 and TRBJ1-6; maybe TRBD1 (5 bases). The germline gives CDR1 MNHEY, CDR2 SMNVEV (reference sequence). The CDR3 is made up of 17 amino acids. V lost 8 bases and J lost 0, with 17 bases in between.

This clonotype was observed a few times. This chain links TRBV28 with TRBJ1-4; TRBD1 matches at 9 bases. Per germline, CDR1 MDHEN and CDR2 SYDVKM. CDR3 length: 15 residues. V trimming: 1 base; J trimming: 10 bases; junction bases outside the gene matches: 7. The CDR3 nucleotides are TGTGCCAGCAGTTTATTAAACAGGGGGCAGGGAAAACTGTTTTTT. This gives the protein CASSLLNRGQGKLFF.

This clonotype was seen a few times. The chain recombines TRBV7-8 with TRBJ1-2, with TRBD1 as a possible D gene (5 bases). The length of the CDR3 is 13 residues. Germline CDR1 and CDR2: SGHVS and FQNEAQ. V was clipped by 3 bases and J by 8 bases, with 13 bases between them. CDR3 nucleotides: TGTGCCAGCAGCTTCTCGGGGGGTGGGGGCTACACCTTC. It yields the protein CASSFSGGGGYTF. The variable domain in full, completed from reference TRBV7-8 and TRBJ1-2, reads GAGVSQSPRYKVAKRGQDVALRCDPISGHVSLFWYQQALGQGPEFLTYFQNEAQLDKSGLPSDRFFAERPEGSVSTLKIQRTQQEDSAVYLCASSFSGGGGYTFGSGTRLTVV.

Only a few counts were recorded for this clonotype. The rearrangement links TRBV7-9 to TRBJ1-4; D might be TRBD1 (5 bases). This CDR3 comprises 13 residues. The V end lost 10 bases, the J end lost 0 bases, and 9 bases lay between the germline ends. Germline-derived CDR1 and CDR2 are SEHNR and FQNEAQ (reference sequence). The CDR3 nucleotides read TGTGCCACCCAGGGCCCAACTAATGAAAAACTGTTTTTT. Translating it yields CATQGPTNEKLFF.

V gene TRBV18 combines with J gene TRBJ1-4; tentative D call: TRBD1 (5 bases). V dropped 6 bases and J dropped 3 bases, with 11 bases sitting between them. This CDR3 has 14 residues. The germline V gene has CDR1 KGHSH and CDR2 LQKENI. The CDR3 region is CASSLQAANEKLFF. As DNA, the CDR3 is TGTGCCAGCTCCCTACAGGCGGCTAATGAAAAACTGTTTTTT.

This clonotype came up many times. The chain joins TRBV5-1 to TRBJ2-2; 8 positions agree with TRBD1. The CDR3 is made up of 15 amino acids. V shed 6 bases, J shed 7 bases, and the junction held 11 bases outside the gene matches. Per germline, CDR1 SGHRS and CDR2 YFSETQ. The DNA of the CDR3 is TGCGCCAGCACCTCCGCAGGGGGCGCGGGCGGGGAGCTGTTTTTT. Translating it yields CASTSAGGAGGELFF.